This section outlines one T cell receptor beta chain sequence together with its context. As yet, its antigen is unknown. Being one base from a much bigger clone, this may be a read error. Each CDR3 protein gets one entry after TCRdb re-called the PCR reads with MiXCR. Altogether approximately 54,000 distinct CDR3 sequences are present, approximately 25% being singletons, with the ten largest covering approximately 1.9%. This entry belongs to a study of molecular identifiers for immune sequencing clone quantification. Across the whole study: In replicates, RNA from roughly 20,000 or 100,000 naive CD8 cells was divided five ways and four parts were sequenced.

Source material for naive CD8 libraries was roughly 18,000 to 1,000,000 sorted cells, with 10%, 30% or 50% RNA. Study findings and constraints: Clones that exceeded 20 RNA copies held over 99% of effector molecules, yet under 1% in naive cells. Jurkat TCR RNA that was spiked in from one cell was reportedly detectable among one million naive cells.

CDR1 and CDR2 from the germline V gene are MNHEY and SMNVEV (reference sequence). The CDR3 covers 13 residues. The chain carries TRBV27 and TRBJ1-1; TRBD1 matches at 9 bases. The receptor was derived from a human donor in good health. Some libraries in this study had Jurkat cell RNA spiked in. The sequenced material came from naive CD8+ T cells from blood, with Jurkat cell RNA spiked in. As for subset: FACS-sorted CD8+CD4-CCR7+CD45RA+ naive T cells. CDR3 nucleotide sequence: TGTGCCAGCAGTTTGGACAGGGGCACTGAAACTTTCTTT. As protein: CASSLDRGTETFF.